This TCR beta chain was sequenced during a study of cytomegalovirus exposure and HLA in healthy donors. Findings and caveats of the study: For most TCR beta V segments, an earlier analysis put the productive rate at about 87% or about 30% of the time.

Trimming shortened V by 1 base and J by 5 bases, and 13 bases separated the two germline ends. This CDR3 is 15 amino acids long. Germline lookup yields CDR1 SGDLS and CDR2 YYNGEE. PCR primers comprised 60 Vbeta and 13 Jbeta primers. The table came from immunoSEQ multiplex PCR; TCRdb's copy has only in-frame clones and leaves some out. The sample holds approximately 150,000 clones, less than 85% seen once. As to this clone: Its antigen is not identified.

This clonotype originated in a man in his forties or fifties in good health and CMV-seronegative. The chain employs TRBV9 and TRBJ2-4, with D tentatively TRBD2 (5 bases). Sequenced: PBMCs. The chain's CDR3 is CASSVSGSPQNIQYF. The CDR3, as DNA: TGTGCCAGCAGCGTATCGGGGTCCCCTCAAAACATTCAGTACTTC.